This is a list of T cell receptor beta chains from one sample in a study of CD8 T cells in Susac syndrome. TCRdb processed the immunoSEQ multiplex PCR reads anew with MiXCR; each CDR3 protein has one entry. Of around 130,000 distinct CDR3 sequences detected, less than 95% appear once; the ten largest clones hold about 0.098%. Input material: CD4+ T cells from PBMCs. These receptors all stem from a human donor in good health. The CDR3 runs from the conserved cysteine through the conserved F or W. D genes are given only for firm matches. Not all rows give a size; the values are once, few, many and, for expanded clones, a class.

. . TRBJ1-2 TRBV5-6 CASSLQLNYGYTF TGTGCCAGCAGCTTGCAGTTAAACTATGGCTACACCTTC
. . TRBJ2-7 TRBV19 CASSSTSFEQYF TGTGCCAGTAGTTCCACTAGTTTCGAGCAGTACTTC
TRBD2 . TRBJ2-1 TRBV7-9 CASSLGSSGYNEQFF TGTGCCAGCAGCTTAGGGTCTAGCGGCTACAATGAGCAGTTCTTC
. . TRBJ1-1 TRBV9 CASSVDPVANTEAFF TGTGCCAGCAGCGTAGATCCGGTCGCGAACACTGAAGCTTTCTTT
. . TRBJ2-7 TRBV6-1 CASSGSKTAYWEQYF TGTGCCAGCAGTGGGTCGAAGACGGCCTATTGGGAGCAGTACTTC
TRBD2 . TRBJ2-7 TRBV10-3 CAISASLAVYEQYF TGTGCCATCAGTGCATCTCTAGCGGTGTACGAGCAGTACTTC
TRBD1 once TRBJ1-6 TRBV27 CASSPPTGATSFYNSPLHF TGTGCCAGCAGTCCACCGACAGGGGCGACCTCGTTCTATAATTCACCCCTCCACTTT
. . TRBJ2-1 TRBV2 CASSEEGSPYNEQFF TGTGCCAGCAGTGAGGAGGGGTCTCCGTACAATGAGCAGTTCTTC
. . TRBJ1-5 TRBV15 CATSRDPGGGQPQHF TGTGCCACCAGCAGAGACCCGGGGGGAGGGCAGCCCCAGCATTTT
. . TRBJ2-5 TRBV5-1 CASSLGNEETQYF TGCGCCAGCAGCTTGGGTAATGAAGAGACCCAGTACTTC
TRBD1 . TRBJ1-3 TRBV2 CACKTGAGNTIYF TGTGCCTGCAAGACAGGGGCTGGAAACACCATATATTTT
TRBD2 . TRBJ2-1 TRBV11-2 CASSALAGGYNEQFF TGTGCCAGCAGCGCCTTAGCGGGAGGATACAATGAGCAGTTCTTC
. . TRBJ1-5 TRBV2 CASDRSNQPQHF TGTGCCAGCGACAGAAGCAATCAGCCCCAGCATTTT
. . TRBJ2-2 TRBV18 CASSTSGPGELFF TGTGCCAGCTCAACCTCGGGGCCCGGGGAGCTGTTTTTT
TRBD2 . TRBJ2-2 TRBV2 CASRSSSGRALPSRTGELFF TGTGCCAGCAGATCGTCTAGCGGGAGGGCCCTTCCCTCCCGCACCGGGGAGCTGTTTTTT
. . TRBJ2-4 TRBV29-1 CSVVFGLAKNIQYF TGCAGCGTTGTATTTGGGTTAGCCAAAAACATTCAGTACTTC
. . TRBJ1-2 TRBV24-1 CATSDRLGYGYTF TGTGCCACCAGTGACCGTCTTGGTTATGGCTACACCTTC
. . TRBJ2-7 TRBV10-3 CAIGRSTYEQYF TGTGCCATCGGTCGCTCGACCTACGAGCAGTACTTC
. . TRBJ2-1 TRBV29-1 CSVDNERLAYNEQFF TGCAGCGTTGATAATGAACGGCTCGCCTACAATGAGCAGTTCTTC
. . TRBJ1-5 TRBV27 CASSLRGRTNSNQPQHF TGTGCCAGCAGTCTCAGGGGACGGACTAATAGCAATCAGCCCCAGCATTTT
. . TRBJ2-3 TRBV7-2 CASSFMGASSDTQYF TGTGCCAGCAGCTTCATGGGAGCTAGCTCAGATACGCAGTATTTT
. . TRBJ1-3 TRBV28 CASSLGGRSGNTIYF TGTGCCAGCAGTTTGGGGGGCCGCTCTGGAAACACCATATATTTT
TRBD1 . TRBJ1-5 TRBV20-1 CSAHPGQDNQPQHF TGCAGTGCACATCCGGGACAGGACAATCAGCCCCAGCATTTT
. . TRBJ1-2 TRBV7-9 CASSSTGLDYGYTF TGTGCCAGCAGCTCCACAGGGTTGGACTATGGCTACACCTTC
TRBD2 . TRBJ2-5 TRBV29-1 CSVPRAQTSDSVETQYF TGCAGCGTTCCCCGCGCCCAAACTAGCGACAGTGTAGAGACCCAGTACTTC
TRBD1 . TRBJ2-2 TRBV18 CASSPMTGTGNTGELFF TGTGCCAGCTCACCTATGACCGGGACAGGGAACACCGGGGAGCTGTTTTTT
. . TRBJ2-1 TRBV6-2/TRBV6-3 CASSDIIGGNEQFF TGTGCCAGCAGTGACATTATAGGGGGCAATGAGCAGTTCTTC
TRBD1 . TRBJ2-7 TRBV20-1 CSARRGRSDYEQYF TGCAGTGCTAGAAGGGGGCGGAGTGACTACGAGCAGTACTTC
. . TRBJ1-4 TRBV19 CASSTMRGEKLFF TGTGCCAGTAGTACCATGCGGGGGGAAAAACTGTTTTTT
TRBD1 . TRBJ1-3 TRBV29-1 CSVAGTGVPGNTIYF TGCAGCGTTGCCGGGACAGGGGTGCCTGGAAACACCATATATTTT
. . TRBJ2-3 TRBV27 CASSSGGRGDSRTQYF TGTGCCAGCAGTTCTGGAGGCAGGGGAGACTCTCGGACGCAGTATTTT
. . TRBJ2-1 TRBV7-7 CASSSRPDRSYNEQFF TGTGCTAGCAGCTCGCGACCTGACAGATCCTACAATGAGCAGTTCTTC
. . TRBJ2-5 TRBV5-8 CASSLAGREVETQYF TGTGCCAGCAGCTTGGCTGGCAGGGAGGTGGAGACCCAGTACTTC
. . TRBJ2-2 TRBV2 CASSDRTVGTGELFF TGTGCCAGCAGTGATCGGACAGTAGGCACCGGGGAGCTGTTTTTT
TRBD1 . TRBJ2-7 TRBV28 CASRPGQVYEQYF TGTGCCAGCAGACCGGGACAGGTCTACGAGCAGTACTTC
TRBD2 once TRBJ2-7 TRBV7-2 CASSLASTSGYEQYF TGTGCCAGCAGCTTAGCGTCCACTAGCGGCTACGAGCAGTACTTC
TRBD1 . TRBJ2-3 TRBV5-1 CASSFGQVTDTQYF TGCGCCAGCAGCTTCGGACAGGTCACAGATACGCAGTATTTT
. . TRBJ1-5 TRBV28 CASRIGSNQPQHF TGTGCCAGCCGTATCGGGAGCAATCAGCCCCAGCATTTT
. . TRBJ2-4 TRBV29-1 CSGSGDENIQYF TGCAGCGGATCAGGGGATGAAAACATTCAGTACTTC
. . TRBJ1-2 TRBV3-1 CASSQDNGRRVGGYTF TGTGCCAGCAGCCAAGATAATGGGAGGAGAGTTGGCGGCTACACCTTC
TRBD2 . TRBJ2-5 TRBV3-1 CASRTSGMTQETQYF TGTGCCAGCAGAACTAGCGGGATGACACAAGAGACCCAGTACTTC
. . TRBJ1-1 TRBV29-1 CSASLRGMSGAEAFF TGCAGCGCCTCCTTGAGGGGGATGAGCGGGGCTGAAGCTTTCTTT
. . TRBJ2-3 TRBV5-6 CASSLGEVKTQYF TGTGCCAGCAGCCTAGGAGAGGTGAAGACGCAGTATTTT
. . TRBJ2-5 TRBV3-1 CASSHDGGSETQYF TGTGCCAGCAGCCACGACGGGGGATCAGAGACCCAGTACTTC
TRBD2 . TRBJ2-3 TRBV9 CASSVGTSGSLDTQYF TGTGCCAGCAGCGTAGGGACTAGCGGGAGTTTAGATACGCAGTATTTT
TRBD2 . TRBJ2-1 TRBV12-3/TRBV12-4 CASSLSSGRAGYNEQFF TGTGCCAGCAGTTTGTCCAGCGGGAGGGCCGGATACAATGAGCAGTTCTTC
TRBD2 . TRBJ2-5 TRBV6-5 CASSPGTSGQETQYF TGTGCCAGCAGCCCAGGGACTAGCGGACAAGAGACCCAGTACTTC
. . TRBJ2-7 TRBV2 CASSPASFYEQYF TGTGCCAGCAGCCCGGCCTCGTTCTACGAGCAGTACTTC
. once TRBJ2-1 TRBV12-3/TRBV12-4 CASSLMNPETSDLNEQFF TGTGCCAGCAGCCTAATGAACCCCGAGACTAGTGATCTCAATGAGCAGTTCTTC
. . TRBJ2-5 TRBV6-4 CASSENSQETQYF TGTGCCAGCAGTGAGAACAGTCAAGAGACCCAGTACTTC
TRBD1 . TRBJ1-5 TRBV30 CAWSRTGKNQPQHF TGTGCCTGGTCTCGGACAGGGAAGAATCAGCCCCAGCATTTT
TRBD2 once TRBJ2-7 TRBV4-2 CASSPWGSGRGEPYEQYF TGTGCCAGCAGCCCGTGGGGTAGCGGGAGGGGCGAACCCTACGAGCAGTACTTC
TRBD2 . TRBJ2-3 TRBV2 CASKRQGTSGAGAQYF TGTGCCAGCAAGCGGCAAGGGACTAGCGGGGCGGGTGCGCAGTATTTT
. . TRBJ2-6 TRBV3-1 CASRVGANVLTF TGTGCCAGCCGAGTCGGGGCCAACGTCCTGACTTTC
. . TRBJ1-1 TRBV12-3/TRBV12-4 CASSSDTKMNTEAFF TGTGCCAGCAGTTCCGACACGAAAATGAACACTGAAGCTTTCTTT